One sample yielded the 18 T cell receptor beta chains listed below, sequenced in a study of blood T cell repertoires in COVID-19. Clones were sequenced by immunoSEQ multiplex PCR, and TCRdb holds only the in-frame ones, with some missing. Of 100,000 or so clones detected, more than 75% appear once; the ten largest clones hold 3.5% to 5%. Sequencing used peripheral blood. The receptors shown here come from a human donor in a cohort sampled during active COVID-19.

The CDR3 sequence is CASSQRDPNTEAFF. CDR3 DNA sequence: TGCGCCAGCAGCCAAAGAGATCCGAACACTGAAGCTTTCTTT. This chain uses TRBV5-1 with TRBJ1-1; D is unclear. This CDR3 comprises 14 residues. Deletions cut 4 bases from V and 1 base from J, with 11 bases between. Germline CDR1 SGHRS, CDR2 YFSETQ.

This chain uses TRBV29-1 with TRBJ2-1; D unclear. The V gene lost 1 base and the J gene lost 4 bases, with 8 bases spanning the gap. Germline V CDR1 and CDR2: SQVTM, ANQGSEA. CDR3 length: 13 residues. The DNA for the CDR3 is TGCAGCGTTGAAGGCACGGTATACAATGAGCAGTTCTTC. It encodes CSVEGTVYNEQFF.

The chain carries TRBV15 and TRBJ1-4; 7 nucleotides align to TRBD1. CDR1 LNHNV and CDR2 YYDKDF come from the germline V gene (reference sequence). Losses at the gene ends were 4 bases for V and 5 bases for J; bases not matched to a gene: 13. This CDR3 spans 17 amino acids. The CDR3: CATSMGQRSYPNEKLFF. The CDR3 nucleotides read TGTGCCACCAGCATGGGACAGCGGAGTTATCCAAATGAAAAACTGTTTTTT.

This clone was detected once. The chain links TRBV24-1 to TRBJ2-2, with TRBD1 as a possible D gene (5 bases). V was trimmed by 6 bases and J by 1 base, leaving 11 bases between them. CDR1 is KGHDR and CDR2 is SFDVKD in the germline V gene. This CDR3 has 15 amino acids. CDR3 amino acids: CATSLVGQNTGELFF. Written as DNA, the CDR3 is TGTGCCACCAGTCTTGTAGGACAGAACACCGGGGAGCTGTTTTTT.

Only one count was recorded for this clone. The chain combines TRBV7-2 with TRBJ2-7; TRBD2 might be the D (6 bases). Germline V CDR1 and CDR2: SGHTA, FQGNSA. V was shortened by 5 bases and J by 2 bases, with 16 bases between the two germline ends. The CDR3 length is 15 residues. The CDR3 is CASSRASASAYEQYF. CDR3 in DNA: TGTGCCAGCAGCCGCGCTAGCGCGTCCGCCTACGAGCAGTACTTC.

The CDR3 sequence is CASSLGPNQPQHF. CDR3 in DNA: TGCGCCAGCAGCTTGGGGCCTAATCAGCCCCAGCATTTT. The V call is TRBV5-1, the J call TRBJ1-5; D is ambiguous. Germline-derived CDR1 and CDR2 are SGHRS and YFSETQ. This CDR3 contains 13 residues. Trimming removed 0 bases at V and 4 bases at J, with 5 bases between.

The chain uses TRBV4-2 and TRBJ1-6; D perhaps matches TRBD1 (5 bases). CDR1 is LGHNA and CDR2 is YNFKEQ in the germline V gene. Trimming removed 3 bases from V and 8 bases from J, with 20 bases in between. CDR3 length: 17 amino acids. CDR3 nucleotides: TGTGCCAGCAGCCACGACCTGAATCAGGGTCGCGATTCACCCCTCCACTTT. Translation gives CASSHDLNQGRDSPLHF.

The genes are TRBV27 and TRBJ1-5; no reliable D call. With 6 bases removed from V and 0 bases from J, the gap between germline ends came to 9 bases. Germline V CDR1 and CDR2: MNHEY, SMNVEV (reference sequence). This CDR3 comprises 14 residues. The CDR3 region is CASRPVYSNQPQHF. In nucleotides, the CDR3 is TGTGCCAGCAGACCGGTTTATAGCAATCAGCCCCAGCATTTT.

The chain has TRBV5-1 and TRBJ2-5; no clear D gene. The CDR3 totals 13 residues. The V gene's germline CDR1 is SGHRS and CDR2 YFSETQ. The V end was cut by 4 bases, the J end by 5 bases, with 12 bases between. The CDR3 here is CASSGSKRETQYF. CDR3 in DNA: TGCGCCAGCAGCGGGTCTAAGAGGGAGACCCAGTACTTC.

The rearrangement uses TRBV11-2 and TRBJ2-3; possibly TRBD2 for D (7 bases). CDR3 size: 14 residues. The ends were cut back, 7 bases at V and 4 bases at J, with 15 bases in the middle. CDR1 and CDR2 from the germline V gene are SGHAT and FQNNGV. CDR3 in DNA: TGTGCCAGCACCATACGGGGGGCCGCAGATACGCAGTATTTT. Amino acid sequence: CASTIRGAADTQYF. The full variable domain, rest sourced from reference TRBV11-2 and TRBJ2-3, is EAGVAQSPRYKIIEKRQSVAFWCNPISGHATLYWYQQILGQGPKLLIQFQNNGVVDDSQLPKDRFSAERLKGVDSTLKIQPAKLEDSAVYLCASTIRGAADTQYFGPGTRLTVL.

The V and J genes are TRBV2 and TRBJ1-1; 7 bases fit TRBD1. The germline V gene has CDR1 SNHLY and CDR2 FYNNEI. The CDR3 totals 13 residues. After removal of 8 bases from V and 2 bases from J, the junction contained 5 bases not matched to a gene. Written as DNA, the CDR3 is TGTGCCAGCTCCCGGGACAGTAACACTGAAGCTTTCTTT. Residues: CASSRDSNTEAFF.

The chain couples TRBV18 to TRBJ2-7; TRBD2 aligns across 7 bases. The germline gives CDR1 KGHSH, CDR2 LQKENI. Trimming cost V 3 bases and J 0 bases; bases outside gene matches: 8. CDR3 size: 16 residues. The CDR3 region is CASSPLAGVSSYEQYF. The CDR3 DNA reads TGTGCCAGCTCACCTTTAGCGGGCGTGAGCTCCTACGAGCAGTACTTC.

CDR3 nucleotide sequence: TGTGCCAGTAGCCCGGGACAGGGGACAACCGGGGAGCTGTTTTTT. This codes for CASSPGQGTTGELFF. The chain combines TRBV19 with TRBJ2-2; 10 bases match TRBD1. CDR3 length: 15 residues. J lost 5 bases, V lost 6 bases, and 6 bases had no gene match. The germline V gene has CDR1 LNHDA and CDR2 SQIVND (reference sequence).

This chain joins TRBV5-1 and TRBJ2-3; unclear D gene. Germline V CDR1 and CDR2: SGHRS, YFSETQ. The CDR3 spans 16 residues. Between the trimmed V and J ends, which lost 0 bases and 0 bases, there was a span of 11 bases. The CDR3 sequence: CASSLGLQASTDTQYF. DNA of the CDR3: TGCGCCAGCAGCTTGGGACTCCAAGCCAGCACAGATACGCAGTATTTT.

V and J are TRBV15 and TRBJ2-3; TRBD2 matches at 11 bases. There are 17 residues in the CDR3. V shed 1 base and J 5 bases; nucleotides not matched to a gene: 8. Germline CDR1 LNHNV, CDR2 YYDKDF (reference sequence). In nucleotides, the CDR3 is TGTGCCACCAGCAGAGTATCTTATACTAGCGGGGGAGATACGCAGTATTTT. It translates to CATSRVSYTSGGDTQYF. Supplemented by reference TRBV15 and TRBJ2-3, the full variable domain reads DAMVIQNPRYQVTQFGKPVTLSCSQTLNHNVMYWYQQKSSQAPKLLFHYYDKDFNNEADTPDNFQSRRPNTSFCFLDIRSPGLGDTAMYLCATSRVSYTSGGDTQYFGPGTRLTVL.

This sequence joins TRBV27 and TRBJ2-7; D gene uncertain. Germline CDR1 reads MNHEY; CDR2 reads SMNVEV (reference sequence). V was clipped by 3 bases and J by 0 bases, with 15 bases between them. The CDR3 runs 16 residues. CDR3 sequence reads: CASSFYAARSSYEQYF. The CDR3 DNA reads TGTGCCAGCAGTTTTTACGCGGCCCGGAGCTCCTACGAGCAGTACTTC.

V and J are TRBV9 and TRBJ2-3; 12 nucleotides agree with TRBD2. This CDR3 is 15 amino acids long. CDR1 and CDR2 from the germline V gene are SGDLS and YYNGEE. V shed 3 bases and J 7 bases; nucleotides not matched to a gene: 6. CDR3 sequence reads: CASSGLAGGPYTQYF. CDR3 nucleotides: TGTGCCAGCAGCGGCCTAGCGGGGGGGCCTTATACGCAGTATTTT.

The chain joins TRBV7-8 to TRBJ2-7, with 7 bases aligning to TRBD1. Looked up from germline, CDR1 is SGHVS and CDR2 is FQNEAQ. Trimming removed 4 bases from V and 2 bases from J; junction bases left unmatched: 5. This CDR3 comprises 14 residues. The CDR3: CASSSRDSPYEQYF. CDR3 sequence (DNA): TGTGCCAGCAGCTCCCGGGACAGCCCCTACGAGCAGTACTTC.